A single TCR beta chain is shown here with its context. The CDR3 is made up of 13 amino acids. V lost 3 bases, J lost 5 bases, and 10 bases lay in between. In germline, CDR1 is MDHEN, CDR2 SYDVKM. In the authors' workflow: Amplification of reference gene primers provided the estimated nucleated cell counts. The assay was immunoSEQ multiplex PCR, and TCRdb's table has in-frame clones only and misses some. D and trimming come from the DNA, and the V and J calls and clone size come from that table. The sample lists 80,000 to 100,000 clones, less than 85% seen once, with about a tenth in the top ten. This sample was taken from a study of blood T cell repertoires in COVID-19.

This TCR came from a man in his 70s with active or convalescent COVID-19. The sample comprised peripheral blood. This chain links TRBV28 with TRBJ1-2; D is ambiguous. CDR3 sequence (DNA): TGTGCCAGCAGTTTGGGCAAGAAATATGGCTACACCTTC. This sequence encodes CASSLGKKYGYTF.